One sample yielded the 21 T cell receptor beta chains listed below, sequenced in a study of beta chain features in type 1 diabetes. Reverse transcribing all isolated RNA meant expressed TCRB transcripts were sequenced. The table came from immunoSEQ multiplex PCR; TCRdb's copy has only in-frame clones and leaves some out. This sample has 350,000 to 450,000 clones, with around 14% found just once. Specimen: naive CD4+ T cells from blood. The receptors stem from a man aged 25 to 40 in good health.

The chain combines TRBV7-3 with TRBJ2-7; no firm D call. V gave up 6 bases and J gave up 2 bases, with 11 bases separating them. Germline assignment: CDR1 SGHTA and CDR2 FQGTGA. CDR3 length equals 13 residues. As DNA, the CDR3 is TGTGCCAGCAGACTACTTATAGCCTACGAGCAGTACGTC. Its translation: CASRLLIAYEQYV.

This clone was observed a handful of times. The chain uses TRBV20-1 and TRBJ2-1; D is ambiguous. From germline, CDR1 is DFQATT and CDR2 SNEGSKA (reference sequence). Between the trimmed V and J ends, which lost 4 bases and 8 bases, there was a span of 6 bases. The CDR3 is 10 amino acids. The CDR3 region is CSATRHEQFF. The CDR3 nucleotides read TGCAGTGCTACCCGACATGAGCAGTTCTTC.

This clone has only a few counts. The chain is built from TRBV29-1 and TRBJ1-1; possibly TRBD1 for D (5 bases). There are 13 residues in the CDR3. V shed 5 bases and J shed 1 base, with 11 bases lying between them. The V gene's germline CDR1 is SQVTM and CDR2 ANQGSEA. In nucleotides, the CDR3 is TGCAGCGTTCTTGACAGCCAGAACACTGAAGCTTTCTTT. It codes for CSVLDSQNTEAFF.

V and J are TRBV2 and TRBJ2-2, with 8 bases aligning to TRBD1. The CDR3 loop spans 15 amino acids. V lost 5 bases to trimming and J lost 3 bases; unmatched junction nucleotides: 5. In germline, CDR1 is SNHLY, CDR2 FYNNEI. This CDR3 reads CASSLTGGDTGELFF. CDR3 sequence (DNA): TGTGCCAGCAGTCTCACAGGGGGTGACACCGGGGAGCTGTTTTTT.

This clone was picked up a small number of times. V gene TRBV11-2 combines with J gene TRBJ2-5; 12 bases align to TRBD2. V trimming: 1 base; J trimming: 5 bases; junction bases outside the gene matches: 5. Germline-derived CDR1 and CDR2 are SGHAT and FQNNGV. CDR3 length: 16 amino acids. CDR3 sequence reads: CASSLGTSGDRETQYF. CDR3 sequence (DNA): TGTGCCAGCAGCTTAGGGACTAGCGGGGACCGGGAGACCCAGTACTTC. The complete variable domain, with remaining parts taken from reference TRBV11-2 and TRBJ2-5, reads EAGVAQSPRYKIIEKRQSVAFWCNPISGHATLYWYQQILGQGPKLLIQFQNNGVVDDSQLPKDRFSAERLKGVDSTLKIQPAKLEDSAVYLCASSLGTSGDRETQYFGPGTRLLVL.

This rearrangement joins TRBV7-2 to TRBJ2-7, with D maybe TRBD2 (6 bases). CDR1 is SGHTA, CDR2 FQGNSA, per germline. Trimming stripped 10 bases from V and 0 bases from J, with 16 bases between. The CDR3 is 14 residues long. CDR3 bases: TGTGCCACCGGTGCCGGGGGAAACTCCTACGAGCAGTACTTC. Its translation is CATGAGGNSYEQYF.

The chain recombines TRBV4-3 with TRBJ1-4; 7 nucleotides agree with TRBD1. The CDR3 is made up of 15 amino acids. Germline-derived CDR1 and CDR2 are LGHNA and YSLEER. The trim removed 2 bases at V and 6 bases at J, leaving 6 bases unmatched. CDR3 coding DNA: TGCGCCAGCAGCCAACAAAACAGGGGAGATGAAAAACTGTTTTTT. It is translated as CASSQQNRGDEKLFF.

V gene TRBV6-5 combines with J gene TRBJ2-7, with D perhaps TRBD1 (6 bases). The CDR3 loop spans 13 amino acids. V was trimmed by 5 bases and J by 4 bases, leaving 12 bases between them. CDR1 is MNHEY and CDR2 is SVGAGI in the germline V gene. CDR3: CASSGTGLYEQYF. The DNA of the CDR3 is TGTGCCAGCAGTGGTACAGGGCTGTACGAGCAGTACTTC.

This clone was detected a few times. The V gene is TRBV23-1, the J gene TRBJ1-2, with D possibly being TRBD1 (6 bases). TRBV23-1 is known as an ORF, though its function is uncertain. The CDR3 is 13 residues long. V lost 5 bases, J lost 4 bases, and 11 bases lay in between. The CDR3 is CASSCDRPYGYTF. Here the CDR3 DNA reads TGCGCCAGCAGTTGTGACAGGCCCTATGGCTACACCTTC.

The rearrangement uses TRBV7-9 and TRBJ2-7; 8 bases fit TRBD1. V shed 4 bases and J 6 bases; nucleotides not matched to a gene: 11. The length of the CDR3 is 15 residues. Germline V gene sequence: CDR1 SEHNR, CDR2 FQNEAQ (reference sequence). The CDR3 region is CASSSSPGQGGEQYF. The CDR3 coding sequence is TGTGCCAGCAGCTCGAGCCCCGGACAGGGCGGCGAGCAGTACTTC.

The chain is built from TRBV10-3 and TRBJ2-1; D is perhaps TRBD2 (7 bases). From germline, CDR1 is ENHRY and CDR2 SYGVKD. V was cut by 10 bases and J by 0 bases, with 13 bases left in between. The CDR3 has 14 amino acids. The CDR3 protein is CATGGQSSYNEQFF. CDR3 coding DNA: TGTGCCACGGGGGGCCAGAGCTCCTACAATGAGCAGTTCTTC.

As concerns this clone: One end of the junction fails to match germline, which may point to a read error. The sample has other DNA sequences that encode this CDR3 too. This chain joins TRBV29-1 and TRBJ2-3, with a tentative D call TRBD2 (6 bases). Germline CDR1 is SQVTM and CDR2 is ANQGSEA. CDR3 length equals 13 residues. This CDR3 is CSVDGGGTDTQYF. The CDR3 bases are TGCAGCGTTGACGGGGGAGGCACAGATACGCAGTATTTC.

The genes are TRBV13 and TRBJ2-1; D possibly uses TRBD1 or TRBD2 (6 bases each). CDR3 length equals 16 residues. Germline V gene data show CDR1 as PRHDT and CDR2 as FYEKMQ (reference sequence). Trimming took 4 bases from V and 0 from J, leaving 13 bases between them. CDR3 nucleotides: TGTGCCAGCAGCTCCCTGGGGGGCCCCTCCTACAATGAGCAGTTCTTC. Its protein product is CASSSLGGPSYNEQFF.

This chain uses TRBV25-1 with TRBJ2-1; D perhaps matches TRBD2 (5 bases). Germline CDR1 and CDR2: MGHDK and SYGVNS. Trimming removed 10 bases at V and 8 bases at J, with 21 bases between. The CDR3 has 14 residues. The CDR3 loop reads CATSELGKVDEQFF. The CDR3 DNA follows: TGTGCCACCTCAGAACTAGGGAAGGTAGATGAGCAGTTCTTC. The variable domain in full, completed from reference TRBV25-1 and TRBJ2-1, reads EADIYQTPRYLVIGTGKKITLECSQTMGHDKMYWYQQDPGMELHLIHYSYGVNSTEKGDLSSESTVSRIRTEHFPLTLESARPSHTSQYLCATSELGKVDEQFFGPGTRLTVL.

The chain carries TRBV12-5 and TRBJ2-1; 8 nucleotides line up with TRBD1. Looked up from germline, CDR1 is LGHNT and CDR2 is FRNRAP. There are 13 residues in the CDR3. The V segment lost 4 bases and the J segment 7 bases; nucleotides outside the gene matches: 3. The CDR3 region has the DNA TGTGCTAGTGGTTGGAACAGGGGGAATGAGCAGTTCTTC. It translates to CASGWNRGNEQFF.

This chain connects TRBV6-7 to TRBJ1-6; possible D gene TRBD1, 5 bases. TRBV6-7 is an ORF, with its function uncertain. Trimming stripped 3 bases from V and 5 bases from J, with 14 bases between. This CDR3 region has 16 residues. This CDR3 reads CASSYSDGTNNSPLHF. CDR3 DNA sequence: TGTGCCAGCAGTTATTCGGACGGGACGAATAATTCACCCCTCCACTTT.

The chain is built from TRBV5-4 and TRBJ1-2; unclear D gene. The germline gives CDR1 SGHNT, CDR2 YYREEE (reference sequence). The V end lost 0 bases, the J end lost 5 bases, and 5 bases lay between the germline ends. The CDR3 is 12 amino acids. The CDR3 reads CASSLVGYGYTF. The CDR3 nucleotides read TGTGCCAGCAGCTTGGTCGGATATGGCTACACCTTC.

The gene calls are TRBV14 and TRBJ2-7, with no clear D. CDR1 and CDR2 from the germline V gene are SGHDN and FVKESK. CDR3 length: 13 residues. V gave up 3 bases and J gave up 6 bases, with 12 bases separating them. The CDR3 protein is CASSHSPGSEQYV. CDR3 sequence (DNA): TGTGCCAGCAGCCATTCTCCCGGCAGCGAGCAGTACGTC.

V usage is TRBV7-9 and J usage is TRBJ2-1; 14 bases fit TRBD2. CDR1 SEHNR and CDR2 FQNEAQ come from the germline V gene (reference sequence). The CDR3 has 19 amino acids. V shed 5 bases and J 0 bases; nucleotides not matched to a gene: 9. CDR3 nucleotides: TGTGCCAGCAGCAGGGGACTAGCGGGGGTCCCTAGCTCCTACAATGAGCAGTTCTTC. This codes for CASSRGLAGVPSSYNEQFF.

V and J are TRBV5-6 and TRBJ2-5, with D tentatively TRBD2 (5 bases). V lost 0 bases and J lost 2, with 5 bases in between. Per the germline V gene, CDR1 is SGHDT and CDR2 is YYEEEE. This CDR3 contains 13 residues. CDR3 in amino acids: CASSLGLQETQYF. In DNA, the CDR3 is TGTGCCAGCAGCTTGGGACTACAAGAGACCCAGTACTTC.

This clone was seen a few times. This rearrangement joins TRBV9 to TRBJ2-4; D perhaps matches TRBD2 (6 bases). V was cut by 0 bases and J by 8 bases, with 15 bases left in between. The CDR3 runs 15 residues. Germline V lookup: CDR1 SGDLS, CDR2 YYNGEE. In DNA, the CDR3 is TGTGCCAGCAGCGTAGAAGTACTAGCCGGGGACATTCAGTACTTC. Its protein is CASSVEVLAGDIQYF.